This T cell receptor beta chain was sequenced during a study of cytomegalovirus exposure and HLA in healthy donors. As regards this clone: The antigen is undetermined.

Study-level results: A few of the chains that were CMV-associated were confirmed in vitro to be specific for CMV antigens. The authors considered a cluster of highly shared sequence variants likely to be a sequencing artifact.

Amplification used 60 Vbeta primers and 13 Jbeta primers. Produced via immunoSEQ multiplex PCR; TCRdb's table is partial and in-frame only. The sample shows roughly 150,000 clones, less than 80% of them seen only once. As for the donors, each was a healthy bone marrow donor. At collection, donors were nominally healthy, but unrecorded immune exposures were probable. Deletions cut 8 bases from V and 3 bases from J, with 20 bases between. Germline CDR1 LNHDA, CDR2 SQIVND (reference sequence). CDR3 length: 16 residues. The sequence came from a middle-aged man in good health and CMV-seropositive. The chain links TRBV19 to TRBJ1-5; D possibly corresponds to TRBD1 (6 bases). Sequenced sample: PBMCs. In DNA, the CDR3 is TGTGCCAGTCATCATACAGGGACCCTAGACAATCAGCCCCAGCATTTT. This translates into CASHHTGTLDNQPQHF.